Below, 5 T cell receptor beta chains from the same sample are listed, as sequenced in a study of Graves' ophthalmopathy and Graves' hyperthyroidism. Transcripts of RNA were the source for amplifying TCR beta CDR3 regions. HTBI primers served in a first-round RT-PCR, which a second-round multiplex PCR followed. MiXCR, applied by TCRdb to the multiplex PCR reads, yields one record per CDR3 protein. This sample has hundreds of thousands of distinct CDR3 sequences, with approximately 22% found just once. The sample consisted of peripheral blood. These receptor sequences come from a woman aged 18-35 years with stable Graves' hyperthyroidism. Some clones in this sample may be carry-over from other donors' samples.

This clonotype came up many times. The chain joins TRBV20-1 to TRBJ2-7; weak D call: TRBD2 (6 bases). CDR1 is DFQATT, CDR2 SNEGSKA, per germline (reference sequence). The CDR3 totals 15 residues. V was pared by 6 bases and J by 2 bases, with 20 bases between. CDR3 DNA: TGCAGTGCGGCGGGATATAATATGAGGGCCTACGAGCAGTACTTC. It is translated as CSAAGYNMRAYEQYF.

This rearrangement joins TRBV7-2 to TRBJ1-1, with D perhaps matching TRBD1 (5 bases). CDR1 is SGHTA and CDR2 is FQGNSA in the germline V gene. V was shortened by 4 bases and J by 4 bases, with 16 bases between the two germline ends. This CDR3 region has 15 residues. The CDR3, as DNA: TGTGCCAGCAGCTCCGAAGGGACCCGAGGCACTGAAGCTTTCTTT. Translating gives CASSSEGTRGTEAFF.

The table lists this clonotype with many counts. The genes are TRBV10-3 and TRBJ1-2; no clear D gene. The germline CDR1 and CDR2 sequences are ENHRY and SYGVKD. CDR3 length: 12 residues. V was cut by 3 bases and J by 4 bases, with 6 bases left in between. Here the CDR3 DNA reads TGTGCCATCAGTGATGGTGGCTATGGCTACACCTTC. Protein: CAISDGGYGYTF.

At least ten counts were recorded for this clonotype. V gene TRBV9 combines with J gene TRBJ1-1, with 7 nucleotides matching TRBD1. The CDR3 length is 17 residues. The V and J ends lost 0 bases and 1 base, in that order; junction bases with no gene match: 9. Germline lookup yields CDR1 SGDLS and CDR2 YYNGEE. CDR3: CASSVGSTGTANTEAFF. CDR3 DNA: TGTGCCAGCAGCGTAGGGTCGACAGGGACGGCGAACACTGAAGCTTTCTTT.

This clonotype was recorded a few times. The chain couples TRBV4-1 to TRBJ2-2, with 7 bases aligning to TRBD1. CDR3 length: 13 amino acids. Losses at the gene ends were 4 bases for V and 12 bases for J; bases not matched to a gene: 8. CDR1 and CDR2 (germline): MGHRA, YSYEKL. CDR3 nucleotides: TGCGCCAGCAGCCCTTATGTGACAGGGAAGCTGTTTTTT. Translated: CASSPYVTGKLFF.